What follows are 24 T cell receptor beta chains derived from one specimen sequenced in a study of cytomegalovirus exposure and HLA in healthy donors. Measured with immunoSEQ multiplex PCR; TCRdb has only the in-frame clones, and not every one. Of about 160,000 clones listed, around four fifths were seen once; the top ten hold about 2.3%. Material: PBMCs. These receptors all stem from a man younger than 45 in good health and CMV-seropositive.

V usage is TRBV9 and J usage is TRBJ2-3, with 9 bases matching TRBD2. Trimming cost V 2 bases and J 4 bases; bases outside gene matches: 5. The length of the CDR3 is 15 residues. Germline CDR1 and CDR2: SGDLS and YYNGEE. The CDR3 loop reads CASSVAGGPSDTQYF. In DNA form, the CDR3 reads TGTGCCAGCAGCGTGGCGGGGGGGCCCTCAGATACGCAGTATTTT.

The CDR3, as DNA: TGTGCCAGCAGGGACAGGACGAGCTCCTACAATGAGCAGTTCTTC. Protein product: CASRDRTSSYNEQFF. This chain uses TRBV6-6 with TRBJ2-1, with 7 bases identical to TRBD1. Unmatched junction bases numbered 5, after V lost 6 bases and J lost 0 bases. Per the germline V gene, CDR1 is MNHNY and CDR2 is SVGAGI (reference sequence). This CDR3 is built from 15 residues.

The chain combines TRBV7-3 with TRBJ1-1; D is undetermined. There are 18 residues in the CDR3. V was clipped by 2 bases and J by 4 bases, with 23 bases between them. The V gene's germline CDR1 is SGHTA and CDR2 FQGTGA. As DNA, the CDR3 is TGTGCCAGCAGCTTACGTCCGCCGGGAGGGTATTCTGTCACTGAAGCTTTCTTT. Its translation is CASSLRPPGGYSVTEAFF. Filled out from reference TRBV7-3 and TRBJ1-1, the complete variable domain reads GAGVSQTPSNKVTEKGKYVELRCDPISGHTALYWYRQSLGQGPEFLIYFQGTGAADDSGLPNDRFFAVRPEGSVSTLKIQRTERGDSAVYLCASSLRPPGGYSVTEAFFGQGTRLTVV.

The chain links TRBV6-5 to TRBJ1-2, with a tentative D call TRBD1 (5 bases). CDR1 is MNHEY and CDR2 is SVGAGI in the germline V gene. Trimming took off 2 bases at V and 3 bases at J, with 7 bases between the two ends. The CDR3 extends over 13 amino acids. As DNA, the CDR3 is TGTGCCAGCAGTTACGCCAGGGACTATGGCTACACCTTC. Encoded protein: CASSYARDYGYTF.

In nucleotides, the CDR3 is TGTGCCAGCAGCGTAGAGGGGGCCGACAGGGCCGCATCGCGGACCTTC. The encoded protein is CASSVEGADRAASRTF. The chain employs TRBV9 and TRBJ1-2, with 7 bases identical to TRBD1. V trimming: 0 bases; J trimming: 14 bases; junction bases outside the gene matches: 19. Germline CDR1 reads SGDLS; CDR2 reads YYNGEE. This CDR3 spans 16 amino acids.

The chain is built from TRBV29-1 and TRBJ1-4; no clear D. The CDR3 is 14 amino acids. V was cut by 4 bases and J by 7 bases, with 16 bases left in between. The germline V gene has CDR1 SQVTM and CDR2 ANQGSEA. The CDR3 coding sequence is TGCAGCGTTGTAGTCAGTTACGCGGGTGAAAAACTGTTTTTT. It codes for CSVVVSYAGEKLFF.

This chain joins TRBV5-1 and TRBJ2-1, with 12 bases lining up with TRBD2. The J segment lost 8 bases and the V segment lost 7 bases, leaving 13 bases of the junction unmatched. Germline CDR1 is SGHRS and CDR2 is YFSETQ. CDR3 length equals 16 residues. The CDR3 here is CASEGELAGGLDEQFF. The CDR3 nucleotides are TGCGCCAGCGAGGGGGAGCTAGCGGGGGGGCTTGATGAGCAGTTCTTC.

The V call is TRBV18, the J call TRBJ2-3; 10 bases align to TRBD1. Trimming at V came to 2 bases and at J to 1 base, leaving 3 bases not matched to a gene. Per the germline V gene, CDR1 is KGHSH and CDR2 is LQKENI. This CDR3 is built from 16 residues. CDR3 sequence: CASSPYGTGGTDTQYF. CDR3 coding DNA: TGTGCCAGCTCACCATACGGGACAGGGGGCACAGATACGCAGTATTTT.

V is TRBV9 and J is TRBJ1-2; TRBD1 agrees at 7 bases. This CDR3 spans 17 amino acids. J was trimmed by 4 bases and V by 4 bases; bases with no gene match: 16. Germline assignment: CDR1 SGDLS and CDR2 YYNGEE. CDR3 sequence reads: CASSPPPGTAGGYGYTF. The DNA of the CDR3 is TGTGCCAGCAGCCCGCCCCCCGGGACAGCCGGAGGCTATGGCTACACCTTC.

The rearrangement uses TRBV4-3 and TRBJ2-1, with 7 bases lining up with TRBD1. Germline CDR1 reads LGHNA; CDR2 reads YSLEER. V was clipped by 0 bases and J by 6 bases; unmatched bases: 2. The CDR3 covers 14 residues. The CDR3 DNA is TGCGCCAGCAGCCAAGACACAGGGGTCAATGAGCAGTTCTTC. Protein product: CASSQDTGVNEQFF.

The CDR3 reads CASGGTGQGKPYEQYF. The CDR3 DNA reads as TGTGCCAGTGGGGGCACGGGACAGGGGAAACCCTACGAGCAGTACTTC. The chain recombines TRBV6-6 with TRBJ2-7; 10 bases fit TRBD1. V gave up 9 bases and J gave up 2 bases; unmatched junction bases: 13. This CDR3 is built from 16 residues. The germline gives CDR1 MNHNY, CDR2 SVGAGI (reference sequence).

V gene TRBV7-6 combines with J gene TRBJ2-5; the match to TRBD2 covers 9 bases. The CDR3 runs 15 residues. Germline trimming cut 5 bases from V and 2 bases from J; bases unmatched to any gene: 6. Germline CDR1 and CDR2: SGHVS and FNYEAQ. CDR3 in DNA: TGTGCCAGCAGCCCCAGCGGGGGGCGTCAAGAGACCCAGTACTTC. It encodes CASSPSGGRQETQYF.

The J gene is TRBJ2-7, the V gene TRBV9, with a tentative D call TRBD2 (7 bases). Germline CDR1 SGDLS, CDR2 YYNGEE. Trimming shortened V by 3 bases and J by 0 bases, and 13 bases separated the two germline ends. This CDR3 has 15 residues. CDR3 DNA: TGTGCCAGCAGCGCTCGCGGGGGCAGCTCCTACGAGCAGTACTTC. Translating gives CASSARGGSSYEQYF.

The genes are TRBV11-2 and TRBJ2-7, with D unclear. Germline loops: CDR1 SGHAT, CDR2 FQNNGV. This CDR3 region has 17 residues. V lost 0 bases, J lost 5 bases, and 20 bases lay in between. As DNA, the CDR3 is TGTGCCAGCAGCTTAGATGCTCTAGGTCTCCCCGGCCACGAGCAGTACTTC. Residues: CASSLDALGLPGHEQYF.

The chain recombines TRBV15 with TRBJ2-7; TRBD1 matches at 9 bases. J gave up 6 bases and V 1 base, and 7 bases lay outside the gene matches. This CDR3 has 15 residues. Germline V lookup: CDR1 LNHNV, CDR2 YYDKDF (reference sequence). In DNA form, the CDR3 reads TGTGCCACCAGCAGAGTCATAAAACAGGGGGCCGAGCAGTACTTC. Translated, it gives CATSRVIKQGAEQYF.

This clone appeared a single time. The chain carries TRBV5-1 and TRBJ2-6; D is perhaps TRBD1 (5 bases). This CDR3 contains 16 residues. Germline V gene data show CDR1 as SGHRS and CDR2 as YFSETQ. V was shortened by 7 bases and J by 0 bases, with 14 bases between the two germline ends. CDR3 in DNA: TGCGCCAGCTCCCTGGGGCTAAGCTCTGGGGCCAACGTCCTGACTTTC. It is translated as CASSLGLSSGANVLTF. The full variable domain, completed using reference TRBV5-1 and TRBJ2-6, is KAGVTQTPRYLIKTRGQQVTLSCSPISGHRSVSWYQQTPGQGLQFLFEYFSETQRNKGNFPGRFSGRQFSNSRSEMNVSTLELGDSALYLCASSLGLSSGANVLTFGAGSRLTVL.

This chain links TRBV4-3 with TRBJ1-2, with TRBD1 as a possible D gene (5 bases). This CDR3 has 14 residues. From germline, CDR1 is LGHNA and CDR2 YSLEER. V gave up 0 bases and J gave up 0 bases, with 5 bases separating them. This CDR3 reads CASSQEDTNYGYTF. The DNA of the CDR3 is TGCGCCAGCAGCCAAGAGGACACTAACTATGGCTACACCTTC.

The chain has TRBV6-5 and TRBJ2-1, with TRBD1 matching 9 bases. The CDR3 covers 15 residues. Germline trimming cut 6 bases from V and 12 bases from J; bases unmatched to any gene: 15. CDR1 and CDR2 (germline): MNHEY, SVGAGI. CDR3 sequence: CASSSGTGIVFRQFF. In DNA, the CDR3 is TGTGCCAGCAGCTCCGGGACAGGGATAGTATTCAGGCAGTTCTTC.

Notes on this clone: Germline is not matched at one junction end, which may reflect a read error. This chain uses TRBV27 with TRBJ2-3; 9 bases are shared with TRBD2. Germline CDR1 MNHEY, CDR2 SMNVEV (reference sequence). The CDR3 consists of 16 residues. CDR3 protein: CASGFLAGVGTDTQYF. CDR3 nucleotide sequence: TGTGCCAGCGGTTTTTTAGCGGGGGTCGGCACAGATACGCAGTATTTT.

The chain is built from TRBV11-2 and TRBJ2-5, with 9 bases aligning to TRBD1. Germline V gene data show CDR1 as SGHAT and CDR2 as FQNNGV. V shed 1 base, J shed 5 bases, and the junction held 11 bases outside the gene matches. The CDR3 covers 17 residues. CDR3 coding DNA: TGTGCCAGCAGCTTAGTGCCCAAGGACAGGGGTAGGGAGACCCAGTACTTC. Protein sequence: CASSLVPKDRGRETQYF.

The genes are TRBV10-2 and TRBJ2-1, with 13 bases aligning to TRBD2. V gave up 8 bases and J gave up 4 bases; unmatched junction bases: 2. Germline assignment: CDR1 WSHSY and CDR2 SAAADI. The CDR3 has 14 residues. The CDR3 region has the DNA TGCGCCAGCCGACTAGCGGGGGGTTACAATGAGCAGTTCTTC. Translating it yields CASRLAGGYNEQFF.

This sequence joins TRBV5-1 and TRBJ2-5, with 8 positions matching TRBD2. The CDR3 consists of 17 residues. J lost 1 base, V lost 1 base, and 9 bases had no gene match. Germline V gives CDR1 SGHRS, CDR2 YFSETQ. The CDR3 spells CASSLFPPAGVQETQYF. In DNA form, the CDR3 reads TGCGCCAGCAGCTTGTTCCCTCCAGCGGGGGTCCAAGAGACCCAGTACTTC.

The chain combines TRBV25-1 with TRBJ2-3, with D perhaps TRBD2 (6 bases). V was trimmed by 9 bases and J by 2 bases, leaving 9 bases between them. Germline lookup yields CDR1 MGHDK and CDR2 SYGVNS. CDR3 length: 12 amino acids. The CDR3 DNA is TGTGCCAGTAGACTAGACACAGATACGCAGTATTTT. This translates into CASRLDTDTQYF.

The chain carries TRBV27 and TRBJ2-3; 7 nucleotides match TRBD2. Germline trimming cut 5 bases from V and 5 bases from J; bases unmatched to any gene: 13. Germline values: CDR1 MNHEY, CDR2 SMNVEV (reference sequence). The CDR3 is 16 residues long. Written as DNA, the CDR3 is TGTGCCAGCAGTCTTAACCTCGGGGGGTCTCAAGATACGCAGTATTTT. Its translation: CASSLNLGGSQDTQYF.